This T cell receptor (beta chain) was identified during a study of Ad26.COV2.S vaccination and SARS-CoV-2 variants. Across the study: The authors gave Ad26.COV2.S intramuscularly, either once or twice 56 days apart.

The repertoire was sequenced with immunoSEQ multiplex PCR; TCRdb's copy has only in-frame clones and lacks some. The data show about 320,000 clones, about nine tenths seen once. This CDR3 contains 14 residues. V was clipped by 3 bases and J by 6 bases; unmatched bases: 8. Germline-derived CDR1 and CDR2 are GTSNPN and SVGIG (reference sequence). Stated treatment: approximately 18 received Ad26.COV2.S at low or high dose, single or two shots; five or six received placebo; per-sample allocation not given. It was on day 63 after the first vaccine or placebo injection that samples were taken. V is TRBV30 and J is TRBJ1-5; 7 nucleotides align to TRBD1. This receptor was obtained from a person between 18 and 59 years old who received the Ad26.COV2.S COVID-19 vaccine or a placebo. Sequencing was performed on peripheral blood, taken in a trial of Ad26.COV2.S vaccine versus placebo. In DNA form, the CDR3 reads TGTGCCTGGAGCGGAGGGGGCTTGGGTCAGCCCCAGCATTTT. Amino acids: CAWSGGGLGQPQHF.